The 10 T cell receptor beta chains given below trace back to one sample, sequenced in a study of OX40 agonist ivuxolimab in advanced cancers. Clones were read by immunoSEQ multiplex PCR, and TCRdb kept only the in-frame ones, dropping some. The sample contains roughly 82,000 clones, roughly 90% of which appear only once. The sample consisted of CD4+ or CD8+ T cells sorted from blood, taken in a trial of the OX40 agonist ivuxolimab. Receptors originate from an adult with an advanced solid tumor such as melanoma, head and neck, liver or kidney cancer.

The genes are TRBV7-9 and TRBJ2-7; D assignment may be TRBD1 or TRBD2 (6 bases each). The CDR3 length is 16 residues. Germline loops: CDR1 SEHNR, CDR2 FQNEAQ (reference sequence). The V end was cut by 4 bases, the J end by 3 bases, with 19 bases between. CDR3 residues: CASSSRGSGEYYEQYF. CDR3 sequence (DNA): TGTGCCAGCAGCTCTAGGGGGTCGGGGGAGTACTACGAGCAGTACTTC. Variable domain in full (rest from reference TRBV7-9 and TRBJ2-7): DTGVSQNPRHKITKRGQNVTFRCDPISEHNRLYWYRQTLGQGPEFLTYFQNEAQLEKSRLLSDRFSAERPKGSFSTLEIQRTEQGDSAMYLCASSSRGSGEYYEQYFGPGTRLTVT.

V gene TRBV6-6 combines with J gene TRBJ1-5, with unresolved D. Looked up from germline, CDR1 is MNHNY and CDR2 is SVGAGI (reference sequence). Trimming pared 2 bases from V and 7 bases from J, leaving 9 bases between. The CDR3 length is 13 residues. CDR3 bases: TGTGCCAGCAGTTACGGGGATTCACAGCCCCAGCATTTT. Residues: CASSYGDSQPQHF.

The CDR3 region has the DNA TGTGCCAGTAGTATCACCGGGACAGGGAGGACAGATACGCAGTATTTT. This encodes CASSITGTGRTDTQYF. The chain carries TRBV19 and TRBJ2-3; 9 bases are a match to TRBD1. V trimming: 3 bases; J trimming: 3 bases; junction bases outside the gene matches: 7. Germline V lookup: CDR1 LNHDA, CDR2 SQIVND (reference sequence). The length of the CDR3 is 16 residues.

This chain joins TRBV5-1 and TRBJ2-3; 14 nucleotides line up with TRBD2. Unmatched junction bases numbered 3, after V lost 4 bases and J lost 5 bases. CDR1 is SGHRS, CDR2 YFSETQ, per germline. The CDR3 sequence is 15 residues long. CDR3 nucleotide sequence: TGCGCCAGCAGCCCGGGACTAGCGGGAGAAGATACGCAGTATTTT. This encodes CASSPGLAGEDTQYF.

The CDR3 DNA follows: TGCGCCAGCAGCTTGGGCCCCGAGGGGAACACTGAAGCTTTCTTT. This encodes CASSLGPEGNTEAFF. V usage is TRBV5-1 and J usage is TRBJ1-1; D unresolved. Germline-derived CDR1 and CDR2 are SGHRS and YFSETQ. The CDR3 totals 15 residues. Trimming shortened V by 0 bases and J by 1 base, and 10 bases separated the two germline ends.

This sequence joins TRBV18 and TRBJ2-7; D may be TRBD1 (5 bases). The CDR3 spans 15 residues. V gave up 0 bases and J gave up 3 bases, with 12 bases separating them. The germline CDR1 and CDR2 sequences are KGHSH and LQKENI. In DNA form, the CDR3 reads TGTGCCAGCTCACCACCGGAAAGAAGGGGCTACGAGCAGTACTTC. It encodes CASSPPERRGYEQYF.

This chain links TRBV7-8 with TRBJ2-1; D remains ambiguous. Germline CDR1 reads SGHVS; CDR2 reads FQNEAQ. V shed 5 bases and J shed 8 bases, with 10 bases lying between them. The CDR3 contains 12 residues. The CDR3, as DNA: TGTGCCAGCAGCCGCCCTGGTGATGAGCAGTTCTTC. Its translation is CASSRPGDEQFF.

The chain employs TRBV28 and TRBJ1-3; D uncertain. V was cut by 3 bases and J by 8 bases, with 23 bases left in between. Germline lookup yields CDR1 MDHEN and CDR2 SYDVKM. The CDR3 runs to 17 residues. The CDR3 sequence is CASSFDKGQITGDTIYF. CDR3 nucleotides: TGTGCCAGCAGTTTTGACAAGGGCCAAATTACGGGAGACACCATATATTTT.

This clone occurred once. This sequence joins TRBV5-1 and TRBJ2-1; the match to TRBD2 covers 7 bases. The CDR3 length is 16 residues. V shed 7 bases, J shed 2 bases, and the junction held 12 bases outside the gene matches. The V gene's germline CDR1 is SGHRS and CDR2 YFSETQ. The CDR3 DNA reads as TGCGCCAGCCCACCGACGCTGGGGGGGGCCTACAATGAGCAGTTCTTC. Amino acid sequence: CASPPTLGGAYNEQFF.

V usage is TRBV7-3 and J usage is TRBJ2-1, with 8 bases that match TRBD2. CDR3 length: 14 amino acids. Germline V lookup: CDR1 SGHTA, CDR2 FQGTGA. Trimming at V came to 8 bases and at J to 4 bases, leaving 7 bases not matched to a gene. The chain's CDR3 is CASRSGGSYNEQFF. Here the CDR3 DNA reads TGTGCCAGCCGCTCGGGAGGGTCTTACAATGAGCAGTTCTTC.